The source of this TCR beta chain is a study of OX40 agonist ivuxolimab in advanced cancers. Study-level background: Cancers in dose escalation were hepatocellular, melanoma, renal cell and head and neck.

Profiling relied on immunoSEQ multiplex PCR, and the TCRdb table lists in-frame clones only, not all of them. The top ten clones hold around 1.6% of a sample with 96,000 or so clones, less than 95% of them seen once. Study-level results: Antigens targeted by the expanded peripheral T cells were not determined. Those patients achieving a partial response at 0.1-3.0 mg/kg showed among the lowest clonal expansion.

This clone appeared once. No antigen is known for it. The CDR3 has 14 amino acids. V gave up 6 bases and J gave up 4 bases, with 15 bases separating them. The J gene is TRBJ1-2, the V gene TRBV23-1; D gene ambiguous. TRBV23-1 is filed as an ORF, its function uncertain. The TCR comes from an adult with an advanced solid tumor such as melanoma, head and neck, liver or kidney cancer. The sequences come from CD4+ or CD8+ T cells sorted from blood, collected in a trial of the OX40 agonist ivuxolimab. In DNA form, the CDR3 reads TGCGCCAGCAGCGGCTCCGGGGAGATCTATGGCTACACCTTC. This translates into CASSGSGEIYGYTF.